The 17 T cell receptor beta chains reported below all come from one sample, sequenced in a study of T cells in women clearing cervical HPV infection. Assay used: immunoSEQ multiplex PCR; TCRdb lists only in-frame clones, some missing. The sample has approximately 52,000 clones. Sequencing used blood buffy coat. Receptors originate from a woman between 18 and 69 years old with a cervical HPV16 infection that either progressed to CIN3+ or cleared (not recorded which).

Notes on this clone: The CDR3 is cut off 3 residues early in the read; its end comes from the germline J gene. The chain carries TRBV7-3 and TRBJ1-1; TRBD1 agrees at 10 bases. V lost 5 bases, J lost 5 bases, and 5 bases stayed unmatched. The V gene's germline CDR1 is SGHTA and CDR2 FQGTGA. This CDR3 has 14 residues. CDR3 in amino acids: CASSTRTGGTEAFF. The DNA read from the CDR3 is TGTGCCAGCAGCACGAGGACAGGGGGAACTGAA.

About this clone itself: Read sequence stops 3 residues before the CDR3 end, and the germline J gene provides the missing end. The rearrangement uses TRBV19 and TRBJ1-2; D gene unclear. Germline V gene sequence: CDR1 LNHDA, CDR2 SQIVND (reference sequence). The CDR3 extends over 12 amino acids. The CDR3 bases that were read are TGTGCCAGTAGTTTGGGCATCTCCGGC. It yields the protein CASSLGISG. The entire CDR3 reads CASSLGISGYTF.

The CDR3: CASSESGLAQETQYF. Partial CDR3 DNA: TGTGCCAGCAGTGAAAGTGGTCTGGCACAAGAGACC. The chain links TRBV2 to TRBJ2-5; D gene ambiguous. The CDR3 end falls 3 residues outside the read, so it is completed with the germline J gene. Trimming left V 2 bases short and J 2 bases short, with 12 bases between. This CDR3 has 15 residues. Per germline, CDR1 SNHLY and CDR2 FYNNEI.

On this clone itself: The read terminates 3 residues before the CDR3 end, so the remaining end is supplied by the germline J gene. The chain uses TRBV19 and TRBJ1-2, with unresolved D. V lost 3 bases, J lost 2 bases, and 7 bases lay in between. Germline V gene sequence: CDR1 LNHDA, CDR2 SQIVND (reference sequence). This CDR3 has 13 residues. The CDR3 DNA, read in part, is TGTGCCAGTAGTATGGCAGCGAACTATGGC. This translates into CASSMAANYG. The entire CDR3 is CASSMAANYGYTF.

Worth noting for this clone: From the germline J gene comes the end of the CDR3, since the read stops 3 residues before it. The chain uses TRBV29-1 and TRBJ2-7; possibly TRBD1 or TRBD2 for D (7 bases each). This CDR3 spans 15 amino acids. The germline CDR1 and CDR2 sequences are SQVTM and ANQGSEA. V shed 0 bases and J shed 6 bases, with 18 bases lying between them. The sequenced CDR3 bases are TGCAGCGTTGAAGATTGGGCAGGGAGGGGGCTCGAG. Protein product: CSVEDWAGRGLE. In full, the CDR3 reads CSVEDWAGRGLEQYF.

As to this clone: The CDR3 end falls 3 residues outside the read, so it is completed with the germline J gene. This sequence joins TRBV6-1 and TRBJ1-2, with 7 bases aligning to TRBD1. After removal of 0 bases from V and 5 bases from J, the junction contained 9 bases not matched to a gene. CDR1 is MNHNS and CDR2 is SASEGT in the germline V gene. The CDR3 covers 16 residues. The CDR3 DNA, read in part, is TGTGCCAGCAGTGAAGCTGCAGGGGGGTCCTTTTATGGC. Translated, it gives CASSEAAGGSFYG. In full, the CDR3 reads CASSEAAGGSFYGYTF.

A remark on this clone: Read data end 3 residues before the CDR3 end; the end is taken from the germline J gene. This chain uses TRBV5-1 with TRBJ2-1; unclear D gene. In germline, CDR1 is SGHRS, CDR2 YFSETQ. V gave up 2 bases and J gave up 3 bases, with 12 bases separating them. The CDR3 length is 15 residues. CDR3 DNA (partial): TGCGCCAGCAGCTTACAGACGTTAAACTACAATGAG. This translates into CASSLQTLNYNE. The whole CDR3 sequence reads CASSLQTLNYNEQFF.

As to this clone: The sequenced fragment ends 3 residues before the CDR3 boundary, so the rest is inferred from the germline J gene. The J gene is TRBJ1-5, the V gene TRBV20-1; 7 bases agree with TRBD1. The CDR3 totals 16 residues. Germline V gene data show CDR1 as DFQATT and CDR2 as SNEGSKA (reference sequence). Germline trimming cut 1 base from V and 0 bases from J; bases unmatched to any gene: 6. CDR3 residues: CSARANRGLSNQPQHF. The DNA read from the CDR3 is TGCAGTGCTAGAGCTAACAGGGGTCTTAGCAATCAGCCC.

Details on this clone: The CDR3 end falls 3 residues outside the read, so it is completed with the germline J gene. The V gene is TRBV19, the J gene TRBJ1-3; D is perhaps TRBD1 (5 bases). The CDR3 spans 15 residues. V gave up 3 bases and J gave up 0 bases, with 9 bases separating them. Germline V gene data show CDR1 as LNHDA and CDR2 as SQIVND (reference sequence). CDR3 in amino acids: CASSIEGSSGNTIYF. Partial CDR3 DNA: TGTGCCAGTAGTATCGAGGGGTCCTCTGGAAACACC.

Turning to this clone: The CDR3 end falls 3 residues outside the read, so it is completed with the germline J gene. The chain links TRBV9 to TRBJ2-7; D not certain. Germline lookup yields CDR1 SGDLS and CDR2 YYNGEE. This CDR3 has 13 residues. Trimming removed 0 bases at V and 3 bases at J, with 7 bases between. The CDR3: CASSVGANYEQYF. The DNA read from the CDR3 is TGTGCCAGCAGCGTAGGGGCAAACTACGAG. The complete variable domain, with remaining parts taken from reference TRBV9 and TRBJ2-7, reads DSGVTQTPKHLITATGQRVTLRCSPRSGDLSVYWYQQSLDQGLQFLIQYYNGEERAKGNILERFSAQQFPDLHSELNLSSLELGDSALYFCASSVGANYEQYFGPGTRLTVT.

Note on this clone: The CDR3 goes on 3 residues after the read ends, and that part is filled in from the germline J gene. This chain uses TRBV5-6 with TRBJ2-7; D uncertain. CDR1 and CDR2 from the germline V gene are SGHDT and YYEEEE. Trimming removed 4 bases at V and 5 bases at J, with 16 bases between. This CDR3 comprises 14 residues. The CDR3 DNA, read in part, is TGTGCCAGCAGCCCTGGCGTGGGCCTGAACGAG. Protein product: CASSPGVGLNE. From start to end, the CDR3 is CASSPGVGLNEQYF.

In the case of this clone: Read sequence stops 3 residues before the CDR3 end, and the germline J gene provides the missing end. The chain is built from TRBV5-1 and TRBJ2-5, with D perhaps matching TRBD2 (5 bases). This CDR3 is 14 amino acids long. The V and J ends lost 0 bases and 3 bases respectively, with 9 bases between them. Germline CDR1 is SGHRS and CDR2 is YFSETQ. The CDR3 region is CASSLVSGEETQYF. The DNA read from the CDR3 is TGCGCCAGCAGCTTGGTAAGCGGTGAAGAGACC.

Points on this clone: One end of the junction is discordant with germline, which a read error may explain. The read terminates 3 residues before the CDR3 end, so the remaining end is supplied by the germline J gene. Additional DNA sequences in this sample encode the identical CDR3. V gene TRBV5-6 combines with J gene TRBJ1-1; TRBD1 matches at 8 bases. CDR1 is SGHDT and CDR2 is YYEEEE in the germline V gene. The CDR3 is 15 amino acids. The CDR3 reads CASSALDRVDTEAFF. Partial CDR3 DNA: TGTGCCAGCAGCGCCTTGGACAGGGTTGACACCGAA. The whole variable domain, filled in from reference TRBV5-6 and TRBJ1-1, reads DAGVTQSPTHLIKTRGQQVTLRCSPKSGHDTVSWYQQALGQGPQFIFQYYEEEERQRGNFPDRFSGHQFPNYSSELNVNALLLGDSALYLCASSALDRVDTEAFFGQGTRLTVV.

The CDR3 bases that were read are TGCAGCGTTGCCTACAGGGGTGGGGATGAG. Its protein is CSVAYRGGDE. Given in full, the CDR3 is CSVAYRGGDEQFF. The J gene is TRBJ2-1, the V gene TRBV29-1; 7 bases match TRBD1. The read halts 3 residues ahead of the CDR3 end, with the missing end drawn from the germline J gene. V dropped 4 bases and J dropped 8; count of bases not matched to a gene: 8. The CDR3 spans 13 residues. From germline, CDR1 is SQVTM and CDR2 ANQGSEA.

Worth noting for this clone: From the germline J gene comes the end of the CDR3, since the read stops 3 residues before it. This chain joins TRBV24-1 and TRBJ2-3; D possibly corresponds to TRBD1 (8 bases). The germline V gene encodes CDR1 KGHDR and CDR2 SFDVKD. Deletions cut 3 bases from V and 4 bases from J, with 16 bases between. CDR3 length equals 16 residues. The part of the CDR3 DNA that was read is TGTGCCACCAGTGATGCAAGACAGGGGAGGGCAGATACG. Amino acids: CATSDARQGRADT. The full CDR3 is CATSDARQGRADTQYF.

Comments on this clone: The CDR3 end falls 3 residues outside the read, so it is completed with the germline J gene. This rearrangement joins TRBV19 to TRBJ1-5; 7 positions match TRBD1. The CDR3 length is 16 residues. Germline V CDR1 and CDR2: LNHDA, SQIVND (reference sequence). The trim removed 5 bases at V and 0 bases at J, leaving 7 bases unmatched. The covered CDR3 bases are TGTGCCAGTAGTCTTGGGACAGATTATAGCAATCAGCCC. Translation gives CASSLGTDYSNQP. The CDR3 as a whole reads CASSLGTDYSNQPQHF.

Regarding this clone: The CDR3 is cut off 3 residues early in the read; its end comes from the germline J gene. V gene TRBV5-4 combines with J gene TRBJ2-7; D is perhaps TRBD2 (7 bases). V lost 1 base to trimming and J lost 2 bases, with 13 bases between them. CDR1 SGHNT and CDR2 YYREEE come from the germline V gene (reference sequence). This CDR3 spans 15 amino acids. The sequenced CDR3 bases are TGTGCCAGCAGCTTGCTCGCGGGGGCTACCTACGAG. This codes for CASSLLAGATYE. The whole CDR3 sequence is CASSLLAGATYEQYF.